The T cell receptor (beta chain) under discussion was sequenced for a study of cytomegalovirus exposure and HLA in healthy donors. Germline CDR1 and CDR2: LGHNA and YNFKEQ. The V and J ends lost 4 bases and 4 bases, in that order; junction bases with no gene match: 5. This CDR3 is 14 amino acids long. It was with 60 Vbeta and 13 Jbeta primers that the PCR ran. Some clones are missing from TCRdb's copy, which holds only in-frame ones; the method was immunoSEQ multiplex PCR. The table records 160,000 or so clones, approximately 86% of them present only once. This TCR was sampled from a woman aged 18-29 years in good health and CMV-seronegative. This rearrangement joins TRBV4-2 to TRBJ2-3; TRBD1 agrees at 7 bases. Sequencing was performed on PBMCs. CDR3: CASSRGGPSDTQYF. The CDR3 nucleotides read TGTGCCAGCAGCCGAGGGGGCCCCTCAGATACGCAGTATTTT.